The present TCR beta chain was sequenced within a study of response to subunit inactivated influenza vaccine (dated by TCRdb to between 2017 and 2018). Study-wide context: Deep quantitative profiling of the T cell receptor repertoire was used in the study to follow responses to a trivalent subunit inactivated influenza vaccine. General findings and caveats noted by the study authors: According to the authors, only a limited number of new T cells may be recruited by each seasonal influenza vaccination.

Libraries were constructed by RT-PCR. Sequencing took place on an Illumina HiSeq 2500. Using fastp trimming at Q25 and MiXCR clonotype assembly, TCRdb reanalyzed the public sequencing data and kept in-frame beta chains. For every CDR3 protein sequence, its rows merge into one entry that carries the most common genes and DNA. Across this sample there are 550,000 to 600,000 distinct CDR3 sequences, with 12% seen only once. Roughly 10% of the sample belongs to the ten largest clones. Looking up the germline V gene yields CDR1 SGHVS and CDR2 FNYEAQ. Spanning cysteine to phenylalanine, the CDR3 consists of 14 amino acids. Only the CDR3 portion is preserved as DNA: 42 bases, with reading frame beginning at the first base. V sheds 5 bases and J sheds 0 bases, leaving 5 bases between their ends. This clonotype was observed at least ten times. No antigen is known for it. No base quality values were provided; no much bigger clone lies one nucleotide off.

The material sequenced was PBMCs from blood, taken on the day of vaccination. This receptor was identified in a man between 50 and 59 years old who received an inactivated influenza vaccine. Donor details come from another sample of the same person, matched by shared clones. The sequence joins TRBV7-6 to TRBJ1-6; no D gene can be assigned with confidence. For the CDR3, the sequence is CASSTSSYNSPLHF. The base sequence is TGTGCCAGCAGCACAAGCTCCTATAATTCACCCCTCCACTTT.